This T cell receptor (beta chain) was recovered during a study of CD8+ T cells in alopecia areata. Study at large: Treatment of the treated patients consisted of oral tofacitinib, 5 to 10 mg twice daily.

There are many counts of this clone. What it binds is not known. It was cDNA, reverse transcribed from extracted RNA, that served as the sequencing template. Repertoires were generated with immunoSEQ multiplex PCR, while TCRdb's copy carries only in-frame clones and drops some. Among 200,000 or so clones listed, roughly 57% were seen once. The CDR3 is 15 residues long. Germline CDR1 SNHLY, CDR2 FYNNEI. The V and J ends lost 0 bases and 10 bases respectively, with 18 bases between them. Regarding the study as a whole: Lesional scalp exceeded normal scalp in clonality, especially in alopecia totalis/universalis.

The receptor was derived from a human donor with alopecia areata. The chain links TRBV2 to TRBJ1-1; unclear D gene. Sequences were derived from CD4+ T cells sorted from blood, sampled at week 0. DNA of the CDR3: TGTGCCAGCAGTGAAGCGAAGTTCAGTTTGGCGGGAGCTTTCTTT. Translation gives CASSEAKFSLAGAFF.